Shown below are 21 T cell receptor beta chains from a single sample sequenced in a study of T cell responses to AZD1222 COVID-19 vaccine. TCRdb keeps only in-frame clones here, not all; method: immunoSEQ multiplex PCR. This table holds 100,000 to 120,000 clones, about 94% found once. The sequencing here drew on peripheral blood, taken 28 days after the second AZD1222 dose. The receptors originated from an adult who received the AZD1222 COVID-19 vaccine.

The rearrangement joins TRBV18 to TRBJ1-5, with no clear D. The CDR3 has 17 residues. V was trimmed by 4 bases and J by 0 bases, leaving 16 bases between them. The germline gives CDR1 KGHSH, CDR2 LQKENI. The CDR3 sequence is CASSQEIDNYSNQPQHF. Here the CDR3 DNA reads TGTGCCAGCTCACAAGAGATTGACAATTATAGCAATCAGCCCCAGCATTTT.

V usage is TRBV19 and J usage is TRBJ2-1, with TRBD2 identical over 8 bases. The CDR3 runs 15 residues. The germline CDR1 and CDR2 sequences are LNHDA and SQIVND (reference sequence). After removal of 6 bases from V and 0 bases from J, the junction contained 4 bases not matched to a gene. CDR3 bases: TGTGCCAGTAGCCCGAGCGGGAGCTCCTACAATGAGCAGTTCTTC. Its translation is CASSPSGSSYNEQFF. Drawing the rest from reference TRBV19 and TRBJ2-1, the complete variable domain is DGGITQSPKYLFRKEGQNVTLSCEQNLNHDAMYWYRQDPGQGLRLIYYSQIVNDFQKGDIAEGYSVSREKKESFPLTVTSAQKNPTAFYLCASSPSGSSYNEQFFGPGTRLTVL.

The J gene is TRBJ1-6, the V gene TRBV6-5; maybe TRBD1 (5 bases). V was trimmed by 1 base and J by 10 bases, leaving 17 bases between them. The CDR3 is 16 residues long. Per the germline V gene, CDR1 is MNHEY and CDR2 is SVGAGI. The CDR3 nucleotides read TGTGCCAGCAGTTACTTTCAAGAGGGGTCGGGCTCACCCCTCCACTTT. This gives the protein CASSYFQEGSGSPLHF.

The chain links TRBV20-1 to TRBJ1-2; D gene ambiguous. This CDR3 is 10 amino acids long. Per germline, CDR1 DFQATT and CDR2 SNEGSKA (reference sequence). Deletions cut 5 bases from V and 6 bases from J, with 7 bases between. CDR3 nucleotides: TGCAGTGCTCTTCGGGATGGCTACACCTTC. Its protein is CSALRDGYTF.

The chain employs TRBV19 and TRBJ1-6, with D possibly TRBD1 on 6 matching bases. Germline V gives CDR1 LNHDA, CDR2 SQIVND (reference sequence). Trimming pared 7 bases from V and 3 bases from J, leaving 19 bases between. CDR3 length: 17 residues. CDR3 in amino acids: CASTSATGIFYNSPLHF. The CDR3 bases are TGTGCCAGTACCTCGGCAACAGGGATATTCTATAATTCACCCCTCCACTTT.

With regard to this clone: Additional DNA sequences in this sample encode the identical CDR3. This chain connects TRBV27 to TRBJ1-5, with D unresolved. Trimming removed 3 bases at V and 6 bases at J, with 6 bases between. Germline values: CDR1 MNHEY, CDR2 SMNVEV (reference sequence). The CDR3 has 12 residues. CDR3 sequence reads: CASSFSGQPQHF. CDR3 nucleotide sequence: TGTGCCAGCAGTTTTTCGGGTCAGCCCCAGCATTTT.

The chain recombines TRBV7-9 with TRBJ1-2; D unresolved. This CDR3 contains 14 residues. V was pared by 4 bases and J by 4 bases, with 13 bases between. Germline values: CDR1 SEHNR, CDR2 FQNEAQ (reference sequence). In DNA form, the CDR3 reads TGTGCCAGCAGCTCTCGGGTTGATTTCTATGGCTACACCTTC. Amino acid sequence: CASSSRVDFYGYTF.

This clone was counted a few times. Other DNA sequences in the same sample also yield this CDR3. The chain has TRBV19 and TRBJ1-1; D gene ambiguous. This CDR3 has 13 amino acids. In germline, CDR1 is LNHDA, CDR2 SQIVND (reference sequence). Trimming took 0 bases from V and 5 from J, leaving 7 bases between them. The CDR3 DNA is TGTGCCAGTAGTATAGATGGCTGGACTGAAGCTTTCTTT. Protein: CASSIDGWTEAFF.

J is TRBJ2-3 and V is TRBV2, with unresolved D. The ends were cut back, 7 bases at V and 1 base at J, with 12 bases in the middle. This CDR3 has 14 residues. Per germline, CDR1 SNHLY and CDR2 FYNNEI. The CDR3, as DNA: TGTGCCAGCATCGTGGGAACCGGCACAGATACGCAGTATTTT. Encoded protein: CASIVGTGTDTQYF.

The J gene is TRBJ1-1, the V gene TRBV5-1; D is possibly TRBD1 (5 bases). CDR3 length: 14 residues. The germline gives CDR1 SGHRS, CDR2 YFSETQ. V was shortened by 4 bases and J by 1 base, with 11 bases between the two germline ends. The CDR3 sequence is CASSIDSPNTEAFF. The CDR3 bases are TGCGCCAGCAGCATAGACAGCCCGAACACTGAAGCTTTCTTT.

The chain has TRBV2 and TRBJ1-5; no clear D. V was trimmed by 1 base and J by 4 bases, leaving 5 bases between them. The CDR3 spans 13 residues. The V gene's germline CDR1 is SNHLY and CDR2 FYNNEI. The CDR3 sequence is CASSEGFNQPQHF. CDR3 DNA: TGTGCCAGCAGTGAAGGGTTTAATCAGCCCCAGCATTTT.

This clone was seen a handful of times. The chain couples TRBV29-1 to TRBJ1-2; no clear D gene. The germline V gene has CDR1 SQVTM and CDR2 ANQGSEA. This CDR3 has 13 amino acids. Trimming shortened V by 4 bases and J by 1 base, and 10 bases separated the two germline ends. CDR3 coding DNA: TGCAGCGTTGGCACAGAGAATAACTATGGCTACACCTTC. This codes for CSVGTENNYGYTF.

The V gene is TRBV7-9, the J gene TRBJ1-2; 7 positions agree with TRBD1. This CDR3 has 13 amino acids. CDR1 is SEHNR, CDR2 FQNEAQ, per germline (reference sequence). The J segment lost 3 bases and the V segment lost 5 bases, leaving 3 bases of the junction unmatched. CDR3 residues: CASSRGTDYGYTF. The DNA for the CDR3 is TGTGCCAGCAGCCGTGGGACAGACTATGGCTACACCTTC.

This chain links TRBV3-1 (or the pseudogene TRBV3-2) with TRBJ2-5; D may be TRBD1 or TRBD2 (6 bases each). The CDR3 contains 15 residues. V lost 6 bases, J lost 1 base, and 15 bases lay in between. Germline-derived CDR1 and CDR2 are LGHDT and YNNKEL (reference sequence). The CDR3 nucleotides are TGTGCCAGCAGTAAAGGGGGGTCAGGCCAAGAGACCCAGTACTTC. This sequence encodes CASSKGGSGQETQYF.

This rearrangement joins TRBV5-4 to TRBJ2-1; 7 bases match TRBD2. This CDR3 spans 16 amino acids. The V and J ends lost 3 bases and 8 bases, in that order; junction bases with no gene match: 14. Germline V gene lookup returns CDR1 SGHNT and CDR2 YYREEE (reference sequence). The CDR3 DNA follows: TGTGCCAGCAGCTGGGGAGGGCTAGCTGCCAGTCATGAGCAGTTCTTC. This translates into CASSWGGLAASHEQFF.

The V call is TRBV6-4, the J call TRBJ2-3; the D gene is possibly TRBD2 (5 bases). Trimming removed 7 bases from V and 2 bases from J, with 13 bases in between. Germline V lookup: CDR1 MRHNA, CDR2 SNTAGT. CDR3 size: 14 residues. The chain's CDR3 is CASKKGRDTDTQYF. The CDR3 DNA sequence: TGTGCCAGCAAGAAAGGGAGAGACACAGATACGCAGTATTTT.

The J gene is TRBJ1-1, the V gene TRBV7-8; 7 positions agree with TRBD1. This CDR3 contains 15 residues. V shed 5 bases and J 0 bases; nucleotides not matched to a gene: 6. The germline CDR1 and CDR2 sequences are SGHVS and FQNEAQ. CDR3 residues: CASSPRGQMNTEAFF. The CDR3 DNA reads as TGTGCCAGCAGCCCCAGGGGACAGATGAACACTGAAGCTTTCTTT.

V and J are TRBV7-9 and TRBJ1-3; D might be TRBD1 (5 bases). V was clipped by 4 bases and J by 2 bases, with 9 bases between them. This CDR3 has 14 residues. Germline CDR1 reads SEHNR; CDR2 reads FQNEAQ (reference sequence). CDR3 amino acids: CASSSAGTGNTIYF. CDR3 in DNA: TGTGCCAGCAGCTCCGCAGGGACTGGAAACACCATATATTTT.

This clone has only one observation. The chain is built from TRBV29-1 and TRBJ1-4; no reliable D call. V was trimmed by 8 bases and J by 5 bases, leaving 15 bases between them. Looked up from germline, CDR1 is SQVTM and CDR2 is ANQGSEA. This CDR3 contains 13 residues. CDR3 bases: TGCAGCATATGGGGTGGAGTAAATGAAAAACTGTTTTTT. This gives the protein CSIWGGVNEKLFF.

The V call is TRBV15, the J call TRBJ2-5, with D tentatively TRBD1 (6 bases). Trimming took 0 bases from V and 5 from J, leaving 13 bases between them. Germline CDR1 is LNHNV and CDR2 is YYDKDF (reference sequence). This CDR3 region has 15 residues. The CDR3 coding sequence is TGTGCCACCAGCAGAGAGAAGGACAGTACTGAGACCCAGTACTTC. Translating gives CATSREKDSTETQYF.

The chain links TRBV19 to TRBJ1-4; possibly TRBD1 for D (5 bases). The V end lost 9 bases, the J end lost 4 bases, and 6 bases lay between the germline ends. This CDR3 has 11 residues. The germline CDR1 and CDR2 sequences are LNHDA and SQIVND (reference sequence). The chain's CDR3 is CASDSNEKLFF. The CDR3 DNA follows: TGTGCCAGCGACAGTAATGAAAAACTGTTTTTT.